The 24 T cell receptor beta chains below come from one sample, sequenced in a study of T-cell reconstitution after alpha-beta-depleted transplantation in children. Unique molecular identifiers were incorporated when the TCRbeta library was constructed. Via MiXCR, TCRdb re-called the PCR reads, giving one row per CDR3 protein. This sample yields some 500,000 distinct CDR3 sequences, of which around 19% are seen a single time; 3.3% belongs to the top ten. Sequences were derived from PBMCs from the stem cell graft donor, sampled from the stem cell graft. The receptors derive from a human donor who donated a stem cell graft to a child with acute lymphoblastic leukemia.

This clonotype occurred a few times. The chain couples TRBV15 to TRBJ1-3; D gene unclear. V was cut by 0 bases and J by 0 bases, with 15 bases left in between. Germline V gene data show CDR1 as LNHNV and CDR2 as YYDKDF (reference sequence). The CDR3 consists of 18 residues. The chain's CDR3 is CATSRDPFWNNSGNTIYF. Written as DNA, the CDR3 is TGTGCCACCAGCAGAGATCCGTTTTGGAATAACTCTGGAAACACCATATATTTT. Drawing the rest from reference TRBV15 and TRBJ1-3, the complete variable domain is DAMVIQNPRYQVTQFGKPVTLSCSQTLNHNVMYWYQQKSSQAPKLLFHYYDKDFNNEADTPDNFQSRRPNTSFCFLDIRSPGLGDTAMYLCATSRDPFWNNSGNTIYFGEGSWLTVV.

This clonotype occurred many times. The chain carries TRBV11-2 and TRBJ2-1; D remains unclear. V lost 5 bases and J 0 bases, leaving 5 bases between the germline ends. CDR1 is SGHAT and CDR2 is FQNNGV in the germline V gene. CDR3 length: 13 amino acids. DNA for the CDR3: TGTGCCAGCAGCCCGCACTCCTACAATGAGCAGTTCTTC. Protein: CASSPHSYNEQFF.

V is TRBV12-3 or TRBV12-4 and J is TRBJ1-1; maybe TRBD1 (5 bases). This CDR3 comprises 13 residues. The germline V and J ends were trimmed by 0 bases and 7 bases, with 9 bases remaining between them. The CDR3 DNA follows: TGTGCCAGCAGTTTAGCGCGGACAAGTGAAGCTTTCTTT. Translation: CASSLARTSEAFF.

V is TRBV4-2 and J is TRBJ2-1, with TRBD2 as a possible D gene (6 bases). The CDR3 contains 16 residues. Trimming left V 3 bases short and J 0 bases short, with 12 bases between. The germline CDR1 and CDR2 sequences are LGHNA and YNFKEQ. The CDR3 coding sequence is TGTGCCAGCAGCCATAGAGGGAGGACCTCCTACAATGAGCAGTTCTTC. Translated: CASSHRGRTSYNEQFF.

The V call is TRBV29-1, the J call TRBJ1-4; 8 bases fit TRBD1. Germline CDR1 SQVTM, CDR2 ANQGSEA. The ends lost 4 bases at V and 8 bases at J; junction bases unmatched: 3. CDR3 length: 12 amino acids. The CDR3 coding sequence is TGCAGCGTTGGACAGGGGTCGGAAAAACTGTTTTTT. This translates into CSVGQGSEKLFF.

J is TRBJ2-2 and V is TRBV5-1, with 7 bases that match TRBD1. This CDR3 region has 14 residues. The junction had 5 bases not matched to a gene; V was cut back by 3 bases and J by 6 bases. Germline-derived CDR1 and CDR2 are SGHRS and YFSETQ. The DNA of the CDR3 is TGCGCCAGCAGCTGGTCAGGGGGTCCCGGGGAGCTGTTTTTT. Its translation is CASSWSGGPGELFF.

The rearrangement uses TRBV12-3 or TRBV12-4 and TRBJ2-1; TRBD2 matches 10 bases. V shed 3 bases, J shed 8 bases, and the junction held 1 base outside the gene matches. The CDR3 loop spans 13 amino acids. The CDR3 nucleotides read TGTGCCAGCAGTTTTGGGACTAGCGATGAGCAGTTCTTC. Translated, it gives CASSFGTSDEQFF.

The chain joins TRBV2 to TRBJ2-5, with 8 bases that match TRBD1. Trimming took 5 bases from V and 5 from J; bases not matched to a gene: 16. The germline V gene has CDR1 SNHLY and CDR2 FYNNEI. The CDR3 loop spans 17 amino acids. The CDR3 protein is CASSYSLSTGEDETQYF. In nucleotides, the CDR3 is TGTGCCAGCAGTTACTCGCTTTCGACAGGGGAAGACGAGACCCAGTACTTC.

The chain employs TRBV27 and TRBJ2-1; 9 bases align to TRBD2. Germline V gene sequence: CDR1 MNHEY, CDR2 SMNVEV (reference sequence). With V trimmed by 7 bases and J by 6 bases, 7 bases remained unmatched. There are 14 residues in the CDR3. The chain's CDR3 is CASKQREVGNEQFF. CDR3 bases: TGTGCCAGCAAACAGCGGGAGGTAGGCAATGAGCAGTTCTTC.

CDR3 sequence reads: CASTPTGGRGIQYF. The CDR3 bases are TGTGCCAGCACCCCCACAGGGGGTAGGGGCATTCAGTACTTC. The rearrangement links TRBV12-3 or TRBV12-4 to TRBJ2-4; TRBD1 matches at 8 bases. The CDR3 totals 14 residues. Trimming took 7 bases from V and 9 from J; bases not matched to a gene: 11.

V and J are TRBV5-1 and TRBJ2-1; D unresolved. The CDR3 has 11 residues. Germline V lookup: CDR1 SGHRS, CDR2 YFSETQ. The V end was cut by 4 bases, the J end by 6 bases, with 5 bases between. CDR3 sequence reads: CASSTLNEQFF. The CDR3 nucleotides are TGCGCCAGCAGCACCCTCAATGAGCAGTTCTTC.

J is TRBJ1-2 and V is TRBV2; TRBD1 matches 7 bases. Germline loops: CDR1 SNHLY, CDR2 FYNNEI. The CDR3 length is 13 residues. The J segment lost 6 bases and the V segment lost 4 bases, leaving 5 bases of the junction unmatched. The CDR3, as DNA: TGTGCCAGCAGTGTGGACAGGCTCCATGGCTACACCTTC. Translated, it gives CASSVDRLHGYTF.

This clonotype was seen only a few times. V gene TRBV5-1 combines with J gene TRBJ2-1; the match to TRBD2 covers 11 bases. The V and J ends lost 7 bases and 5 bases, in that order; junction bases with no gene match: 5. CDR3 length equals 14 residues. Germline CDR1 and CDR2: SGHRS and YFSETQ. This chain's CDR3 is CASQKGLADNEQFF. The CDR3 coding sequence is TGCGCCAGCCAAAAGGGACTAGCGGACAATGAGCAGTTCTTC.

In DNA, the CDR3 is TGTGCCATCAGTAACGGGGCAGTTCCAGCGGGAGTCCAGAGCTCCTACAATGAGCAGTTCTTC. The encoded protein is CAISNGAVPAGVQSSYNEQFF. The V call is TRBV10-3, the J call TRBJ2-1, with 8 bases aligning to TRBD2. The CDR3 runs to 21 residues. Germline CDR1 and CDR2: ENHRY and SYGVKD. V shed 5 bases, J shed 0 bases, and the junction held 21 bases outside the gene matches.

The table lists this clonotype with a few counts. The J gene is TRBJ2-1, the V gene TRBV25-1; D remains ambiguous. The CDR3 totals 14 residues. CDR1 is MGHDK, CDR2 SYGVNS, per germline. V lost 5 bases and J lost 4, with 12 bases in between. The CDR3 DNA reads TGTGCCAGCAGTCCTCCACTCGATTACAATGAGCAGTTCTTC. It specifies CASSPPLDYNEQFF. The entire variable domain, with the rest obtained from reference TRBV25-1 and TRBJ2-1, is as follows: EADIYQTPRYLVIGTGKKITLECSQTMGHDKMYWYQQDPGMELHLIHYSYGVNSTEKGDLSSESTVSRIRTEHFPLTLESARPSHTSQYLCASSPPLDYNEQFFGPGTRLTVL.

This sequence joins TRBV5-1 and TRBJ2-1; 14 bases line up with TRBD2. Trimming at V came to 0 bases and at J to 8 bases, leaving 7 bases not matched to a gene. The CDR3 length is 17 residues. Germline values: CDR1 SGHRS, CDR2 YFSETQ. CDR3 sequence (DNA): TGCGCCAGCAGCTTGGTCCCCGGGACTAGCGGGAGCCATGAGCAGTTCTTC. Residues: CASSLVPGTSGSHEQFF.

This clonotype was observed many times. This chain links TRBV12-3 or TRBV12-4 with TRBJ1-1, with D hard to call. Trimming shortened V by 5 bases and J by 0 bases, and 4 bases separated the two germline ends. The CDR3 runs 12 residues. As DNA, the CDR3 is TGTGCCAGCAGTACTCTGAACACTGAAGCTTTCTTT. This encodes CASSTLNTEAFF.

The chain employs TRBV12-3 or TRBV12-4 and TRBJ1-1, with D maybe TRBD1 (6 bases). The V gene lost 8 bases and the J gene lost 5 bases, with 18 bases spanning the gap. This CDR3 spans 14 amino acids. DNA of the CDR3: TGTGCCAGCTTAGGTCACGGGGGCGCGACTGAAGCTTTCTTT. It yields the protein CASLGHGGATEAFF.

In this sample, this clonotype turned up once. The chain links TRBV29-1 to TRBJ2-1; D is ambiguous. The CDR3 is 17 amino acids. Germline CDR1 is SQVTM and CDR2 is ANQGSEA. V lost 4 bases to trimming and J lost 0 bases, with 19 bases between them. The CDR3 sequence is CSVAGPATLTSYNEQFF. The CDR3 DNA reads TGCAGCGTTGCAGGCCCGGCCACCCTAACCTCCTACAATGAGCAGTTCTTC.

The chain carries TRBV6-1 and TRBJ2-7; the D gene is possibly TRBD1 (6 bases). The CDR3 has 15 amino acids. Deletions cut 0 bases from V and 2 bases from J, with 11 bases between. Germline V gene lookup returns CDR1 MNHNS and CDR2 SASEGT. The CDR3 loop reads CASSEAAGAPYEQYF. The CDR3 DNA reads as TGTGCCAGCAGTGAAGCGGCAGGGGCCCCCTACGAGCAGTACTTC.

The chain employs TRBV5-1 and TRBJ1-2; TRBD1 aligns across 8 bases. The CDR3 extends over 16 amino acids. After removal of 1 base from V and 6 bases from J, the junction contained 11 bases not matched to a gene. Germline values: CDR1 SGHRS, CDR2 YFSETQ. The CDR3 loop is CASSLLGIAQGDGYTF. The CDR3 bases are TGCGCCAGCAGCTTGTTGGGAATAGCACAGGGGGATGGCTACACCTTC.

CDR3 loop: CASRTWGVTTYEQYF. In nucleotides, the CDR3 is TGTGCCAGCAGGACCTGGGGGGTGACAACCTACGAGCAGTACTTC. The chain joins TRBV5-6 to TRBJ2-7; TRBD2 is a possible D gene (6 bases). Between the trimmed V and J ends, which lost 5 bases and 2 bases, there was a span of 17 bases. The CDR3 is 15 amino acids. CDR1 is SGHDT, CDR2 YYEEEE, per germline.

The chain couples TRBV29-1 to TRBJ1-2; no firm D call. V lost 4 bases and J lost 3, with 9 bases in between. CDR1 SQVTM and CDR2 ANQGSEA come from the germline V gene. The CDR3 runs to 12 residues. CDR3 loop: CSVVRQDYGYTF. CDR3 in DNA: TGCAGCGTTGTAAGGCAGGACTATGGCTACACCTTC.

Only a few counts were recorded for this clonotype. V and J are TRBV20-1 and TRBJ2-1; D possibly corresponds to TRBD2 (6 bases). This CDR3 spans 14 amino acids. The V end lost 7 bases, the J end lost 0 bases, and 13 bases lay between the germline ends. Germline loops: CDR1 DFQATT, CDR2 SNEGSKA (reference sequence). CDR3 amino acids: CSGRDLSSYNEQFF. DNA of the CDR3: TGCAGTGGGAGGGACCTTAGCTCCTACAATGAGCAGTTCTTC.